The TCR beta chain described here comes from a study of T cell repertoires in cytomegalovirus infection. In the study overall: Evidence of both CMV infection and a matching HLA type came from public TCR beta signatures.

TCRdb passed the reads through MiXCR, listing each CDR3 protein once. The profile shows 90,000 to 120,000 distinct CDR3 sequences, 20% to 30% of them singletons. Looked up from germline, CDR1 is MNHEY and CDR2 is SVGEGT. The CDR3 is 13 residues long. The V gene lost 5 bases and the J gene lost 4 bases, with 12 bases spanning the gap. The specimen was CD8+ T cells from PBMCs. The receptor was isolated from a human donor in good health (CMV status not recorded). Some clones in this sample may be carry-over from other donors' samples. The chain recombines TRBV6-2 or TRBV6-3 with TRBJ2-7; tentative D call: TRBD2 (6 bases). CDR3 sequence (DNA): TGTGCCAGCAGTCCGGGACTTAATTACGAGCAGTACTTC. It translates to CASSPGLNYEQYF.